Below are 15 T cell receptor beta chains sequenced from a single sample in a study of Graves' ophthalmopathy and Graves' hyperthyroidism. Amplification targeted the TCR beta CDR3 regions, with RNA transcripts as the source material. HTBI primers were employed in first-round RT-PCR, then a second-round multiplex PCR followed. TCRdb processed the multiplex PCR reads anew with MiXCR; each CDR3 protein has one entry. The repertoire consists of under 200,000 distinct CDR3 sequences, with about 40% occurring once and the leading ten covering less than 6%. The specimen sequenced was peripheral blood. Receptors were obtained from a woman aged 40 to 50 with Graves' ophthalmopathy.

This clonotype appeared many times. V and J are TRBV4-2 and TRBJ1-6; a possible D gene is TRBD1 (5 bases). Germline CDR1 and CDR2: LGHNA and YNFKEQ. V was pared by 0 bases and J by 11 bases, with 14 bases between. This CDR3 has 15 amino acids. CDR3 amino acids: CASSQEGTPGAPLHF. The CDR3 region has the DNA TGTGCCAGCAGCCAAGAAGGGACCCCCGGGGCACCCCTCCACTTT.

The count of this clonotype is one. The chain employs TRBV7-9 and TRBJ1-1, with D uncertain. The CDR3 runs to 12 residues. The germline V gene encodes CDR1 SEHNR and CDR2 FQNEAQ (reference sequence). CDR3 sequence reads: CAVRGWNTEAFF. The CDR3, as DNA: TGTGCGGTTCGTGGGTGGAACACTGAAGCTTTCTTT.

The genes are TRBV12-3 or TRBV12-4 and TRBJ1-2; D ambiguous. Trimming removed 5 bases at V and 4 bases at J, with 14 bases between. This CDR3 contains 14 residues. As DNA, the CDR3 is TGTGCCAGCAGTCACAACTACTTGCCCTATGGCTACACCTTC. Its translation is CASSHNYLPYGYTF.

This clonotype was observed at least ten times. This rearrangement joins TRBV12-3 or TRBV12-4 to TRBJ1-5; D ambiguous. The V and J ends lost 6 bases and 1 base respectively, with 13 bases between them. This CDR3 is built from 15 residues. CDR3 protein: CASSPSSRSNQPQHF. The CDR3, as DNA: TGTGCCAGCAGCCCCTCCTCGCGGAGCAATCAGCCCCAGCATTTT.

In this sample, this clonotype turned up many times. The chain recombines TRBV6-2 or TRBV6-3 with TRBJ1-1; D is unclear. V lost 8 bases to trimming and J lost 1 base, with 14 bases between them. Looked up from germline, CDR1 is MNHEY and CDR2 is SVGEGT. This CDR3 is built from 14 residues. The CDR3 region is CASCPLLRNTEAFF. The CDR3 nucleotides read TGTGCCAGCTGCCCTTTGCTCCGGAACACTGAAGCTTTCTTT.

The DNA for the CDR3 is TGTGCCAGCGTTTTGGGGAGCAATCAGCCCCAGCATTTT. Its protein is CASVLGSNQPQHF. V usage is TRBV28 and J usage is TRBJ1-5; no firm D call. Germline-derived CDR1 and CDR2 are MDHEN and SYDVKM. The CDR3 loop spans 13 amino acids. V dropped 8 bases and J dropped 1 base, with 9 bases sitting between them.

In its sample, this clonotype was seen many times. V is TRBV6-5 and J is TRBJ1-2; tentatively, D is TRBD1 (6 bases). Trimming pared 0 bases from V and 8 bases from J, leaving 13 bases between. The CDR3 spans 14 residues. CDR1 is MNHEY and CDR2 is SVGAGI in the germline V gene. Here the CDR3 reads CASSYSLGRGGYTF. The CDR3 coding sequence is TGTGCCAGCAGTTACTCTTTAGGCAGGGGCGGCTACACCTTC.

A few counts support this clonotype. CDR3 DNA sequence: TGTGCCAGCAAGGGACTCACGAACACTGAAGCTTTCTTT. This translates into CASKGLTNTEAFF. V and J are TRBV6-2 or TRBV6-3 and TRBJ1-1; D may be TRBD1 (5 bases). Germline V gene sequence: CDR1 MNHEY, CDR2 SVGEGT. Trimming cost V 7 bases and J 1 base, with 10 bases left between them. CDR3 length equals 13 residues.

This clonotype has a count of ten or more. V is TRBV10-3 and J is TRBJ1-3; D not resolved. The CDR3 runs 14 residues. V was cut by 6 bases and J by 1 base, with 10 bases left in between. Per the germline V gene, CDR1 is ENHRY and CDR2 is SYGVKD. The DNA for the CDR3 is TGTGCCATCAGGATCGGGGAATCTGGAAACACCATATATTTT. Residues: CAIRIGESGNTIYF.

The chain carries TRBV9 and TRBJ1-1; tentative D call: TRBD1 (6 bases). V was cut by 0 bases and J by 1 base, with 10 bases left in between. The CDR3 sequence is 15 residues long. CDR1 is SGDLS, CDR2 YYNGEE, per germline. CDR3 sequence: CASSVDGGRNTEAFF. The CDR3 DNA is TGTGCCAGCAGCGTAGACGGGGGGCGGAACACTGAAGCTTTCTTT.

This sequence joins TRBV7-9 and TRBJ1-1; D uncertain. Trimming stripped 2 bases from V and 1 base from J, with 11 bases between. This CDR3 contains 15 residues. From germline, CDR1 is SEHNR and CDR2 FQNEAQ (reference sequence). The CDR3 region has the DNA TGTGCCAGCAGCTTATCGGCACTCTCGAACACTGAAGCTTTCTTT. Protein sequence: CASSLSALSNTEAFF.

This clonotype was detected ten times or more. The rearrangement joins TRBV5-6 to TRBJ1-2; tentative D call: TRBD1 (6 bases). This CDR3 contains 14 residues. V lost 0 bases and J 8 bases, leaving 14 bases between the germline ends. Germline loops: CDR1 SGHDT, CDR2 YYEEEE. As DNA, the CDR3 is TGTGCCAGCAGCTTGGCGGGGGGCGCATTGGGCTACACCTTC. It encodes CASSLAGGALGYTF.

This chain links TRBV6-2 or TRBV6-3 with TRBJ1-1; TRBD1 is a possible D gene (5 bases). Trimming shortened V by 5 bases and J by 9 bases, and 13 bases separated the two germline ends. The CDR3 is 12 amino acids. From germline, CDR1 is MNHEY and CDR2 SVGEGT. This CDR3 reads CASSLGGGKAFF. The DNA of the CDR3 is TGTGCCAGCAGTCTCGGCGGGGGGAAAGCTTTCTTT.

V gene TRBV28 combines with J gene TRBJ2-7; D is possibly TRBD1 (6 bases). The CDR3 runs to 12 residues. The germline CDR1 and CDR2 sequences are MDHEN and SYDVKM. V was trimmed by 5 bases and J by 5 bases, leaving 10 bases between them. The CDR3 DNA reads as TGTGCCAGCAGTAAACAGGGCCACGAGCAGTACTTC. It encodes CASSKQGHEQYF.

This clonotype was observed many times. The gene calls are TRBV7-3 and TRBJ2-7; TRBD2 matches at 13 bases. CDR1 is SGHTA and CDR2 is FQGTGA in the germline V gene. The CDR3 is made up of 15 amino acids. V dropped 5 bases and J dropped 2; count of bases not matched to a gene: 3. The CDR3 sequence: CASSVGLAGPYEQYF. The CDR3 nucleotides read TGTGCCAGCAGCGTGGGACTAGCGGGGCCCTACGAGCAGTACTTC. Filled out from reference TRBV7-3 and TRBJ2-7, the complete variable domain reads GAGVSQTPSNKVTEKGKYVELRCDPISGHTALYWYRQSLGQGPEFLIYFQGTGAADDSGLPNDRFFAVRPEGSVSTLKIQRTERGDSAVYLCASSVGLAGPYEQYFGPGTRLTVT.